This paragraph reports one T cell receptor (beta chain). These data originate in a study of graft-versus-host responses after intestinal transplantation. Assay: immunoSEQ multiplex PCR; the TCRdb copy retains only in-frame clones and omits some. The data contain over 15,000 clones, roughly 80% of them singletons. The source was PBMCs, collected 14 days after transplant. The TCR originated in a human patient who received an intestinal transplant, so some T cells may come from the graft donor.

The CDR3 coding sequence is TGTGCCAGCAACCCCCGAGGGACCTATAATTCACCCCTCCACTTT. Its protein is CASNPRGTYNSPLHF. J is TRBJ1-6 and V is TRBV28; D not resolved. This CDR3 is 15 amino acids long. The V end was cut by 7 bases, the J end by 2 bases, with 12 bases between. CDR1 and CDR2 (germline): MDHEN, SYDVKM.